This TCR beta chain was sequenced for a study of regulatory and conventional T cells in breast cancer (dated by TCRdb to between 2015 and 2017). Libraries came from PCR. Sequencing took place on a 454 GS FLX Titanium. TCRdb applied fastp at Q25 and MiXCR to the public reads, then kept only in-frame beta chains. Every distinct CDR3 protein forms one entry, paired with its most common genes and DNA. This sample comprises approximately 1,500 distinct CDR3 sequences, about four fifths of them detected only once. Jointly, the top ten make up approximately 4.3% of the sample. Spanning cysteine to phenylalanine, the CDR3 consists of 15 amino acids. CDR3 DNA is the only sequence kept; it has 45 bases, read in frame from the first base. The germline V and J ends show losses of 5 bases and 3 bases respectively, and no gene match explains 8 bases of the junction. For CDR1 and CDR2, the germline V gene lists SGHTA and FQGNSA.

A word on this clonotype: Its binding antigen is unknown. No clone much larger than this one lies a single base away; base qualities are absent.

The chain employs TRBV7-2 and TRBJ2-7, and 9 junctional nucleotides match TRBD1. The TCR originated in a male donor in good health. Source material: regulatory T cells from blood. CDR3 reads: CASSLLGQGDYEQYF. The nucleotide sequence reads as follows: TGTGCCAGCAGCCTATTGGGACAGGGAGACTACGAGCAGTACTTC.